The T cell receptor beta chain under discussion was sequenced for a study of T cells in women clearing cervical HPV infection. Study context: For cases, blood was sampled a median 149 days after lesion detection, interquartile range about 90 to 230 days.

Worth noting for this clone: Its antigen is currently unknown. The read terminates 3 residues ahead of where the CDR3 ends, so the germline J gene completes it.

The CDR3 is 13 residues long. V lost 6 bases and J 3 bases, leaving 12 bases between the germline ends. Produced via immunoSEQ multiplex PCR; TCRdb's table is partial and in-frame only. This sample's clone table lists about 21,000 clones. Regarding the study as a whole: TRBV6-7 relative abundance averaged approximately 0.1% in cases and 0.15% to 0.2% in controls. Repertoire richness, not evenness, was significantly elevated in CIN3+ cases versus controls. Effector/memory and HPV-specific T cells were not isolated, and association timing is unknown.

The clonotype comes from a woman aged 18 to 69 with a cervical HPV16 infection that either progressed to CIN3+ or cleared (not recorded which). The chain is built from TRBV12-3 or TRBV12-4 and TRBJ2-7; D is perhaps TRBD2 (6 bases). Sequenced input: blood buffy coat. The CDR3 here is CASSSTAGYEQYF. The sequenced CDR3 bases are TGTGCCAGCAGCTCAACAGCGGGCTACGAG.